The present TCR beta chain was sequenced within a study of shared clonotypes between healthy human individuals. Data came from immunoSEQ multiplex PCR; TCRdb stores just in-frame clones and leaves some out. The table shows some 2,400,000 clones, with approximately 94% occurring only once. The CDR3 sequence is 16 residues long. Trimming cost V 4 bases and J 0 bases, with 17 bases left between them. Germline V gives CDR1 SGHRS, CDR2 YFSETQ. V is TRBV5-1 and J is TRBJ2-7; the D is unclear. This TCR derives from a man aged 18 to 30 in good health. Sequenced input: naive CD4+ T cells sorted from blood. Subset indicated: CD45RA+ positively selected. CDR3 amino acids: CASSTGRALSSYEQYF. CDR3 nucleotides: TGCGCCAGCAGCACTGGTCGGGCGCTCAGCTCCTACGAGCAGTACTTC.